This T cell receptor (beta chain) was identified in a study of blood T cell repertoires in COVID-19 (dated by TCRdb to the early 2020s). As for the study more broadly: Collaborator samples came from the United States, Italy and Spain and covered acute and convalescent phases of COVID-19. The material from the prospective study consisted of cDNA or gDNA derived from T cells, B-cell-depleted T cells, or PBMCs. The dataset comprised deeply sampled blood TCRbeta repertoires from subjects exposed to, actively infected with, or recovered from COVID-19. The repertoires were released in a freely available public database meant as a resource for research on the immune response to SARS-CoV-2. Samples were obtained from the ongoing ImmuneRACE study (first 160 participants) and from 1,254 subjects provided by 6 global collaborators. Nearly every sample came with metadata listing a de-identified subject ID, COVID-19 status, age in years and sex. Where HLA class I and class II types were available, the types were taken from metadata supplied by the sample provider, not from assay-based typing. Study-wide findings and limitations: How much clinical and demographic metadata was included differed by source and by participant, and the metadata was provided uncurated.

TCRbeta CDR3 regions were amplified from genomic DNA by means of the immunoSEQ Assay, a bias-controlled multiplex PCR. In the source study's methods: The number of nucleated cells in each sample was estimated from the amplification of reference gene primers within the assay. Sequence reads were collapsed and filtered to measure the absolute abundance of every unique TCRbeta CDR3 rearrangement. For each sample, productive Simpson clonality was calculated by taking the square root of Simpson's diversity index across productive rearrangements. In its TCRdb copy, this immuneACCESS table keeps in-frame sequences only and misses some clones. Where compared with another copy, unresolved V genes explain less than half of these, and the others have no known cause. V, J and clone size are those of that table, while D and trimming were read from the DNA. The sample contains under 400,000 clones, approximately 86% of them found a single time. Approximately 4% of the sample is taken by the ten largest.

As concerns this clone: The target of this receptor is not known. No base quality values were provided; no much bigger clone lies one nucleotide off.

Participants in the prospective study were aged roughly 18 to 100 years, lived in 24 United States geographic areas, and enrolled through a virtual design. To assign participants to cohorts, the prospective study relied on clinical history that participants themselves reported in a screening survey and a study questionnaire. Each participant in the prospective study had whole blood, serum and a nasopharyngeal or oropharyngeal swab collected by mobile phlebotomists. Prospective study participants could optionally give additional blood draws and questionnaires over an approximately two-month period. Blood samples from the prospective study were shipped frozen or at room temperature prior to DNA extraction. V and J lose 2 bases and 4 bases, and a span of 6 bases separates them. The CDR3 measures 13 amino acids from cysteine to phenylalanine. Only CDR3 DNA is held: 39 bases, read in frame from base 1. Taken from the germline V gene, the CDR1 and CDR2 loops are WSHSY and SAAADI.

This receptor was identified in a middle-aged woman with acute COVID-19. This chain is built from TRBV10-2 and TRBJ2-1; D gene: possibly TRBD1, on 6 matching bases. The sample consisted of PBMCs or T cells enriched from blood (not recorded which). The DNA is as follows: TGCGCCAGCAGTGAGGACAGGTACAATGAGCAGTTCTTC. Translation gives CASSEDRYNEQFF.